The 20 T cell receptor beta chains below all came from one sample that was sequenced in a study of T-cell reconstitution after alpha-beta-depleted transplantation in children. Unique molecular identifiers were incorporated during preparation of the TCRbeta library. TCRdb redid the calling of the PCR reads with MiXCR, one entry per CDR3 protein. The table includes more than 5,000 distinct CDR3 sequences, approximately 16% detected once. The input for sequencing was PBMCs, taken before TCRalphabeta/CD19-depleted stem cell transplant. The source is a boy between 2 and 10 years old with acute lymphoblastic leukemia, due to receive a stem cell transplant.

This clonotype is deemed medium-sized (0.01 to 0.1%). This rearrangement joins TRBV5-1 to TRBJ2-2; D remains ambiguous. The germline V and J ends were trimmed by 6 bases and 5 bases, with 17 bases remaining between them. Germline V gives CDR1 SGHRS, CDR2 YFSETQ. There are 15 residues in the CDR3. The CDR3 sequence is CASTWDGSSTGELFF. In nucleotides, the CDR3 is TGCGCCAGCACCTGGGATGGCAGCTCAACCGGGGAGCTGTTTTTT.

By sample share, this clonotype is medium-sized. The chain employs TRBV5-1 and TRBJ2-3; D remains ambiguous. Germline-derived CDR1 and CDR2 are SGHRS and YFSETQ. The V end lost 5 bases, the J end lost 0 bases, and 10 bases lay between the germline ends. The CDR3 runs 14 residues. The CDR3 region is CASRPLPSTDTQYF. CDR3 coding DNA: TGCGCCAGCAGACCGCTCCCCAGCACAGATACGCAGTATTTT.

Details on this clonotype: It may be a read error: a sequence one base away is much more abundant. The chain couples TRBV5-6 to TRBJ2-1, with D possibly called TRBD1 or TRBD2 (6 bases each). V was clipped by 3 bases and J by 8 bases, with 18 bases between them. CDR1 is SGHDT, CDR2 YYEEEE, per germline. The CDR3 sequence is 15 residues long. CDR3 residues: CASSSRIGGIYEQFF. The CDR3, as DNA: TGTGCCAGCAGCTCGAGAATCGGGGGCATCTATGAGCAGTTCTTC.

This clonotype is termed medium-sized. The chain joins TRBV6-5 to TRBJ1-2, with 7 bases aligning to TRBD1. Germline CDR1 MNHEY, CDR2 SVGAGI. This CDR3 is 12 amino acids long. With 5 bases clipped from V and 7 bases from J, the junction kept 4 bases outside the gene matches. This CDR3 reads CASSGQAGGYTF. The CDR3, as DNA: TGTGCCAGCAGTGGACAGGCTGGTGGCTACACCTTC.

This clonotype was detected ten times or more. J is TRBJ2-7 and V is TRBV20-1; 7 positions agree with TRBD2. J was trimmed by 5 bases and V by 0 bases; bases with no gene match: 10. The CDR3 spans 15 residues. CDR1 is DFQATT, CDR2 SNEGSKA, per germline (reference sequence). The CDR3 protein is CSAREWEGLENEQYF. The DNA of the CDR3 is TGCAGTGCTAGAGAGTGGGAGGGTCTAGAGAACGAGCAGTACTTC.

By frequency in the sample, this clonotype is medium-sized. The chain has TRBV5-4 and TRBJ1-2, with D tentatively TRBD1 (6 bases). Germline V CDR1 and CDR2: SGHNT, YYREEE (reference sequence). V lost 4 bases and J lost 5, with 18 bases in between. The CDR3 consists of 15 residues. The CDR3 nucleotides read TGTGCCAGCAGCCCGGAGCCACAGGGCTCTTATGGCTACACCTTC. As protein: CASSPEPQGSYGYTF. The full variable domain, rest sourced from reference TRBV5-4 and TRBJ1-2, is ETGVTQSPTHLIKTRGQQVTLRCSSQSGHNTVSWYQQALGQGPQFIFQYYREEENGRGNFPPRFSGLQFPNYSSELNVNALELDDSALYLCASSPEPQGSYGYTFGSGTRLTVV.

This clonotype was picked up many times. The chain links TRBV11-3 to TRBJ2-1; 13 bases match TRBD2. The CDR3 is 16 amino acids. CDR1 is SGHNT and CDR2 is YENEEA in the germline V gene. With 5 bases clipped from V and 6 bases from J, the junction kept 7 bases outside the gene matches. CDR3 amino acids: CASSRGTSGGANEQFF. DNA of the CDR3: TGTGCCAGCAGCCGAGGAACTAGCGGGGGGGCCAATGAGCAGTTCTTC.

The rearrangement uses TRBV11-2 and TRBJ2-5; D perhaps matches TRBD1 (6 bases). The CDR3 loop spans 13 amino acids. Germline V gene sequence: CDR1 SGHAT, CDR2 FQNNGV. V dropped 3 bases and J dropped 5 bases, with 10 bases sitting between them. This CDR3 is CASSFWGLETQYF. CDR3 DNA sequence: TGTGCCAGCAGCTTCTGGGGGCTGGAGACCCAGTACTTC.

This clonotype has at least ten counts. The V call is TRBV18, the J call TRBJ1-2, with 8 bases aligning to TRBD1. There are 16 residues in the CDR3. CDR1 KGHSH and CDR2 LQKENI come from the germline V gene. Losses at the gene ends were 5 bases for V and 2 bases for J; bases not matched to a gene: 10. Written as DNA, the CDR3 is TGTGCCAGCTCAATGAATCAGGGGGCGACGAACTATGGCTACACCTTC. Translated: CASSMNQGATNYGYTF. The full variable domain, its missing parts supplied by reference TRBV18 and TRBJ1-2, is NAGVMQNPRHLVRRRGQEARLRCSPMKGHSHVYWYRQLPEEGLKFMVYLQKENIIDESGMPKERFSAEFPKEGPSILRIQQVVRGDSAAYFCASSMNQGATNYGYTFGSGTRLTVV.

This clonotype is classed as medium-sized (0.01 to 0.1%). This chain connects TRBV12-3 or TRBV12-4 to TRBJ2-5, with 8 bases identical to TRBD2. V dropped 3 bases and J dropped 7; count of bases not matched to a gene: 7. CDR3 length: 14 amino acids. CDR3 sequence reads: CASSLTRGAGTQYF. CDR3 DNA sequence: TGTGCCAGCAGTTTGACGCGGGGGGCGGGGACCCAGTACTTC.

In its sample, this clonotype ranks as medium-sized. The chain is built from TRBV5-1 and TRBJ2-1; the match to TRBD2 covers 9 bases. With 1 base clipped from V and 6 bases from J, the junction kept 8 bases outside the gene matches. Per the germline V gene, CDR1 is SGHRS and CDR2 is YFSETQ. CDR3 length: 16 amino acids. The DNA for the CDR3 is TGCGCCAGCAGCTTGAGGGTGTCTAGCGGGGCCAATGAGCAGTTCTTC. This translates into CASSLRVSSGANEQFF.

This clonotype is judged medium-sized. The gene calls are TRBV5-1 and TRBJ2-1; 7 bases fit TRBD1. CDR3 length equals 15 residues. Germline CDR1 and CDR2: SGHRS and YFSETQ. The junction had 5 bases not matched to a gene; V was cut back by 4 bases and J by 1 base. The CDR3 DNA follows: TGCGCCAGCAGCCAGGACAGGTTATCCTACAATGAGCAGTTCTTC. Protein sequence: CASSQDRLSYNEQFF.

This clonotype occurred many times. This chain uses TRBV12-3 or TRBV12-4 with TRBJ2-6, with 8 bases lining up with TRBD1. With 5 bases clipped from V and 3 bases from J, the junction kept 6 bases outside the gene matches. This CDR3 spans 16 amino acids. The DNA for the CDR3 is TGTGCCAGCAGTCCATGGACAGGGAGTGGGGCCAACGTCCTGACTTTC. Translating gives CASSPWTGSGANVLTF.

The V and J genes are TRBV5-1 and TRBJ2-5; D is unclear. CDR1 and CDR2 from the germline V gene are SGHRS and YFSETQ. The V end was cut by 4 bases, the J end by 2 bases, with 12 bases between. This CDR3 region has 14 residues. The CDR3 reads CASSETGRQETQYF. The CDR3 nucleotides are TGCGCCAGCAGCGAAACCGGACGGCAAGAGACCCAGTACTTC.

This clonotype was recorded many times. J is TRBJ1-1 and V is TRBV7-9; a possible D gene is TRBD1 (5 bases). The CDR3 covers 14 residues. Germline lookup yields CDR1 SEHNR and CDR2 FQNEAQ (reference sequence). V was trimmed by 5 bases and J by 1 base, leaving 11 bases between them. The CDR3: CASSDGGGNTEAFF. DNA of the CDR3: TGTGCCAGCAGCGATGGGGGGGGGAACACTGAAGCTTTCTTT. Looking up the rest from reference TRBV7-9 and TRBJ1-1 gives the full variable domain: DTGVSQNPRHKITKRGQNVTFRCDPISEHNRLYWYRQTLGQGPEFLTYFQNEAQLEKSRLLSDRFSAERPKGSFSTLEIQRTEQGDSAMYLCASSDGGGNTEAFFGQGTRLTVV.

Judged by abundance, this clonotype is medium-sized. The chain combines TRBV7-6 with TRBJ2-4; a weak D match, TRBD2 (5 bases). Germline V CDR1 and CDR2: SGHVS, FNYEAQ. The CDR3 has 16 amino acids. Trimming shortened V by 3 bases and J by 3 bases, and 15 bases separated the two germline ends. CDR3 in amino acids: CASSFGEGSGKNIQYF. The CDR3 DNA sequence: TGTGCCAGCAGCTTCGGTGAGGGCAGCGGCAAAAACATTCAGTACTTC.

This clonotype was recorded many times. This chain connects TRBV7-9 to TRBJ2-2; D remains ambiguous. The length of the CDR3 is 15 residues. Germline CDR1 is SEHNR and CDR2 is FQNEAQ (reference sequence). V lost 2 bases and J lost 4, with 11 bases in between. CDR3: CASSLSRTGTGELFF. In DNA, the CDR3 is TGTGCCAGCAGCTTATCCCGGACGGGCACCGGGGAGCTGTTTTTT.

This clonotype is medium-sized in the sample. The V call is TRBV5-6, the J call TRBJ2-3; 7 nucleotides align to TRBD2. Germline lookup yields CDR1 SGHDT and CDR2 YYEEEE. The CDR3 sequence is 17 residues long. The V segment lost 0 bases and the J segment 3 bases; nucleotides outside the gene matches: 10. CDR3 sequence: CASSLDRAGVVTDTQYF. CDR3 DNA sequence: TGTGCCAGCAGCTTGGACCGTGCGGGGGTTGTTACAGATACGCAGTATTTT.

By share, this clonotype counts as medium-sized. CDR3 loop: CSTDRDGYTF. As DNA, the CDR3 is TGCAGTACAGACAGGGATGGCTACACCTTC. This chain links TRBV20-1 with TRBJ1-2, with 7 bases fitting TRBD1. V shed 8 bases, J shed 6 bases, and the junction held 3 bases outside the gene matches. The germline V gene has CDR1 DFQATT and CDR2 SNEGSKA (reference sequence). CDR3 size: 10 residues.

Relative to its sample, this clonotype is medium-sized. The genes are TRBV20-1 and TRBJ1-5; D is uncertain. The germline V gene encodes CDR1 DFQATT and CDR2 SNEGSKA (reference sequence). The CDR3 length is 13 residues. V shed 3 bases and J shed 3 bases, with 9 bases lying between them. CDR3 bases: TGCAGTGCTAGCGACATGTACAATCAGCCCCAGCATTTT. This translates into CSASDMYNQPQHF.